This TCR beta chain was captured by sequencing in a study of T cell responses to AZD1222 COVID-19 vaccine (dated by TCRdb to the early 2020s). About the investigation overall: AZD1222 recipients given second doses at about 4 weeks or at about 12 weeks were pooled, since spike-specific TCR depth and breadth were not found to differ between the two schedules. A total of 240 or so trial participants underwent TCR sequencing, of whom 207 had received two doses of AZD1222 and roughly 26 had received two doses of the MenACWY control vaccine. Trial participants were enrolled by age into subgroups of 18-55, 56-69 and 70-plus years, and around 140, 26 and 57 TCR-sequenced participants, respectively, were included in these subgroups.

Overall study results and their limits: Most participants were white British and females outnumbered males, and the authors suggested that clonal diversity may have been underestimated. Because no samples from the day 14 peak response were available, repertoires could be characterized only after the peak T cell response. The 56-69-year group was small, and its depth increase did not reach significance, likely because of low power. Reportedly, close to half of the unique spike-specific TCRs recognized epitopes lying outside the regions that are mutated in the B.1.351 and B.1.1.7 variants. Conclusions about previously exposed vaccinees are limited because only a handful of AZD1222 recipients were SARS-CoV-2 seropositive at baseline. The vaccine-associated CD4 TCRs covered the entire spike protein, and the dominant responses fell in regions 160-218 and 743-854. A significant rise in spike-specific TCR breadth and depth was observed after two AZD1222 doses relative to day 0 and relative to MenACWY recipients.

The CDR3 regions of human TCRbeta chains were analyzed by immunosequencing. Concerning the study's data processing: Repertoire TCRs were matched against a reference library of SARS-CoV-2-specific TCRs generated with the MIRA antigen-specificity platform. Breadth meant the fraction of unique TCRs that were SARS-CoV-2-associated, whereas depth meant the fraction of total T cells that were SARS-CoV-2-associated. Using the MIRA data, each spike-specific TCR was mapped to the spike region that the TCR reacts to and placed in a CD4 or CD8 class. Log10-transformed breadth and depth values were compared by one-way ANOVA with Sidak's multiple comparisons tests. This is the immuneACCESS table as TCRdb keeps it, with only in-frame sequences that have V and J called. A part of the clones is gone; compared with another copy, unresolved V genes explain less than half, and the rest is unexplained. D and trimming were read from the DNA, whereas the V and J calls and clone size are those reported in that table. Recorded for this sample are approximately 140,000 clones; roughly nine tenths of them occurred a single time. Clones ranked in the top ten supply around 5% of the sample.

This sample's time point label indicates: baseline before first vaccination. Vaccinee samples were obtained from the UK trials COV001 and COV002, which included a single-blind randomized controlled phase 2/3 trial of AZD1222 (ChAdOx1 nCoV-19) in healthy adults. Trial participant PBMC samples were collected at day 0 and day 28 after the second dose for TCRbeta chain sequencing. Inclusive of the bounding cysteine and phenylalanine, the CDR3 is 17 residues long. Here the CDR3 DNA is all that survives: 51 bases in frame from base 1. Trimming takes 0 bases off V and 6 bases off J; junction bases not matched to a gene: 7. Reading the germline V gene gives CDR1 ENHRY and CDR2 SYGVKD. This clone was counted once. No cognate antigen has been identified for it. No per-base quality is available; no much larger clone lies one base away.

This material consisted of peripheral blood, taken on day 0 of AZD1222 vaccination. The V and J segments used are TRBV10-3 and TRBJ2-3; TRBD2 agrees with 12 junctional bases. This receptor was taken from an adult in good health. The CDR3 corresponds to CAISESILAGGGDTQYF. The DNA sequence reads TGTGCCATCAGTGAGTCTATACTAGCGGGAGGAGGTGATACGCAGTATTTT.